These T cell receptor beta chains were read from a single sample in a study of OX40 agonist ivuxolimab in advanced cancers. Sequencing used immunoSEQ multiplex PCR; TCRdb keeps in-frame clones, though not all of them. The sample lists 80,000 or so clones, 84% seen once, with around 7.5% in the top ten. Sample: CD4+ or CD8+ T cells sorted from blood, taken in a trial of the OX40 agonist ivuxolimab. The receptors originated from an adult with an advanced solid tumor such as melanoma, head and neck, liver or kidney cancer. Each CDR3 is given with its conserved first and last residue. Fields, in order: V gene, D gene, J gene, clone size, CDR3 DNA, CDR3 protein. D genes are given only for firm matches. Size values are once, few and many counts, or a class for expanded clones, and some rows have none.

v_gene: TRBV9; d_gene: -; j_gene: TRBJ2-3; abundance: -; CDR3nt: TGTGCCAGCAGCGTCGGACGGCCAGCTACAGATACGCAGTATTTT; CDR3aa: CASSVGRPATDTQYF
v_gene: TRBV28; d_gene: TRBD1; j_gene: TRBJ1-6; abundance: -; CDR3nt: TGTGCCAACAGATTACAGGGGAGGGGGTCACCCCTCCACTTT; CDR3aa: CANRLQGRGSPLHF
v_gene: TRBV25-1; d_gene: TRBD1; j_gene: TRBJ1-2; abundance: few; CDR3nt: TGTGCCAGCAGTGCAGACAGGGGCTATGGCTACACCTTC; CDR3aa: CASSADRGYGYTF
v_gene: TRBV19; d_gene: -; j_gene: TRBJ2-7; abundance: -; CDR3nt: TGTGCCAGTAGTGCTAGCTGGGAGGCCTACGAGCAGTACTTC; CDR3aa: CASSASWEAYEQYF
v_gene: TRBV29-1; d_gene: TRBD1; j_gene: TRBJ2-2; abundance: -; CDR3nt: TGCAGCGTGGGCCGGGACAGGGAAGCTATCACCGGGGAGCTGTTTTTT; CDR3aa: CSVGRDREAITGELFF
v_gene: TRBV6-1; d_gene: TRBD2; j_gene: TRBJ2-1; abundance: -; CDR3nt: TGTGCCAGCAATTCGGGTAGCGGGAGTTACAATGAGCAGTTCTTC; CDR3aa: CASNSGSGSYNEQFF
v_gene: TRBV28; d_gene: TRBD1; j_gene: TRBJ2-7; abundance: -; CDR3nt: TGTGCCAGCGAACCGGGACAGGGGAACGAGCAGTACTTC; CDR3aa: CASEPGQGNEQYF
v_gene: TRBV7-2; d_gene: -; j_gene: TRBJ2-7; abundance: -; CDR3nt: TGTGCCAGTAATACAGGGACCTCCTACGAGCAGTACTTC; CDR3aa: CASNTGTSYEQYF
v_gene: TRBV6-5; d_gene: TRBD1; j_gene: TRBJ2-2; abundance: -; CDR3nt: TGTGCCAGCAGAAACAGGGGTAACACCGGGGAGCTGTTTTTT; CDR3aa: CASRNRGNTGELFF
v_gene: TRBV15; d_gene: -; j_gene: TRBJ1-1; abundance: -; CDR3nt: TGTGCCACCAGCCCCAGCTCTCTGGGAAGCACTGAAGCTTTCTTT; CDR3aa: CATSPSSLGSTEAFF
v_gene: TRBV5-4; d_gene: -; j_gene: TRBJ1-2; abundance: -; CDR3nt: TGTGCCAGCAAGGAGCGGGACGGTTGGGACTATGGCTACACCTTC; CDR3aa: CASKERDGWDYGYTF
v_gene: TRBV19; d_gene: TRBD1; j_gene: TRBJ2-3; abundance: -; CDR3nt: TGTGCCAGTAGTGGGGGACAGTGGACGCAGTATTTT; CDR3aa: CASSGGQWTQYF
v_gene: TRBV19; d_gene: TRBD1; j_gene: TRBJ1-1; abundance: -; CDR3nt: TGTGCCAGTAGTATCCCTCCCGGGACAGGGCTTGGAAAGGCTGAAGCTTTCTTT; CDR3aa: CASSIPPGTGLGKAEAFF
v_gene: TRBV5-1; d_gene: -; j_gene: TRBJ2-1; abundance: -; CDR3nt: TGCGCCAGCAGCCAAACGGGGCCGAGGGGTGAGCAGTTCTTC; CDR3aa: CASSQTGPRGEQFF
v_gene: TRBV5-4; d_gene: -; j_gene: TRBJ2-3; abundance: -; CDR3nt: TGTGCCAGCAGCGCGGTCCGGGGGAGGGATACGCAGTATTTT; CDR3aa: CASSAVRGRDTQYF
v_gene: TRBV5-6; d_gene: -; j_gene: TRBJ1-1; abundance: -; CDR3nt: TGTGCCAGCACCGATGGGGTGACGGGAACTGAAGCTTTCTTT; CDR3aa: CASTDGVTGTEAFF
v_gene: TRBV5-5; d_gene: -; j_gene: TRBJ1-2; abundance: -; CDR3nt: TGTGCCAGCAGCTTGAGTCAGTACTATGGCTACACCTTC; CDR3aa: CASSLSQYYGYTF
v_gene: TRBV15; d_gene: TRBD1; j_gene: TRBJ1-3; abundance: -; CDR3nt: TGTGCCACCAGCAGAGGCCGGACAGGGGTGGACACCATATATTTT; CDR3aa: CATSRGRTGVDTIYF
v_gene: TRBV7-3; d_gene: TRBD1; j_gene: TRBJ2-3; abundance: -; CDR3nt: TGTGCCAGCAGCACGGGACAGGGCGCAGATACGCAGTATTTT; CDR3aa: CASSTGQGADTQYF
v_gene: TRBV11-3; d_gene: TRBD1; j_gene: TRBJ1-2; abundance: few; CDR3nt: TGTGCCAGCAGCTTAGCCGGGGACAGGGGTAACTATGGCTACACCTTC; CDR3aa: CASSLAGDRGNYGYTF
v_gene: TRBV11-3; d_gene: TRBD1; j_gene: TRBJ2-3; abundance: -; CDR3nt: TGTGCCAGCAGCTCCCGACAGGGGACCACAGATACGCAGTATTTT; CDR3aa: CASSSRQGTTDTQYF
v_gene: TRBV5-1; d_gene: -; j_gene: TRBJ2-3; abundance: -; CDR3nt: TGCGCCAGCAGCCTCGAGGAAGATACGCAGTATTTT; CDR3aa: CASSLEEDTQYF
v_gene: TRBV10-3; d_gene: -; j_gene: TRBJ2-7; abundance: -; CDR3nt: TGTGCCATCAGTGAGTCGGGGATTCACGAGCAGTACTTC; CDR3aa: CAISESGIHEQYF
v_gene: TRBV10-3; d_gene: -; j_gene: TRBJ2-3; abundance: -; CDR3nt: TGTGCCATCTCTGCAGGGGGCACAGATACGCAGTATTTT; CDR3aa: CAISAGGTDTQYF
v_gene: TRBV7-6; d_gene: -; j_gene: TRBJ1-5; abundance: -; CDR3nt: TGTGCCAGCAGCTTAATAGCCGGGGGAGGCAATCAGCCCCAGCATTTT; CDR3aa: CASSLIAGGGNQPQHF
v_gene: TRBV7-2; d_gene: -; j_gene: TRBJ2-2; abundance: -; CDR3nt: TGTGCCAGCAGTAACAACGCCGGGGAGCTGTTTTTT; CDR3aa: CASSNNAGELFF
v_gene: TRBV4-1; d_gene: TRBD1; j_gene: TRBJ2-1; abundance: few; CDR3nt: TGCGCCAGCAGCCAAGATAGTTGGACAGGGAATGAGCAGTTCTTC; CDR3aa: CASSQDSWTGNEQFF
v_gene: TRBV10-3; d_gene: TRBD1; j_gene: TRBJ2-5; abundance: -; CDR3nt: TGTGCCATCAGAACAGGGGCGAAAGGGGAGACCCAGTACTTC; CDR3aa: CAIRTGAKGETQYF
v_gene: TRBV7-2; d_gene: -; j_gene: TRBJ2-5; abundance: -; CDR3nt: TGTGCCAGCAGTCCCATGGGGGAGACCCAGTACTTC; CDR3aa: CASSPMGETQYF
v_gene: TRBV12-5; d_gene: -; j_gene: TRBJ2-1; abundance: few; CDR3nt: TGTGCTAGCTCGGTGGGGGAGCCCTACAATGAGCAGTTCTTC; CDR3aa: CASSVGEPYNEQFF
v_gene: TRBV7-2; d_gene: -; j_gene: TRBJ2-7; abundance: -; CDR3nt: TGTGCCAGCAGCTTAGCGAAGCTCCCAGGCCCCTACGAGCAGTACTTC; CDR3aa: CASSLAKLPGPYEQYF
v_gene: TRBV19; d_gene: -; j_gene: TRBJ1-2; abundance: -; CDR3nt: TGTGCCAGTAGGACGGTTTTGGACTATGGCTACACCTTC; CDR3aa: CASRTVLDYGYTF
v_gene: TRBV5-1; d_gene: TRBD1; j_gene: TRBJ1-3; abundance: -; CDR3nt: TGCGCCAGCAGCTACGACAGGGCCATACCCCATTTGAGCTCTGGAAACACCATATATTTT; CDR3aa: CASSYDRAIPHLSSGNTIYF
v_gene: TRBV2; d_gene: -; j_gene: TRBJ2-7; abundance: -; CDR3nt: TGTGCCAGCAGCGAAGGAGGGGGGGGAGGCTACGAGCAGTACTTC; CDR3aa: CASSEGGGGGYEQYF
v_gene: TRBV28; d_gene: -; j_gene: TRBJ2-1; abundance: -; CDR3nt: TGTGCCAGCAGTTTAAGGGGGGCCAATGAGCAGTTCTTC; CDR3aa: CASSLRGANEQFF
v_gene: TRBV27; d_gene: -; j_gene: TRBJ2-2; abundance: -; CDR3nt: TGTGCCAGCAGTTCTTGGCCTCCTTACACCGGGGAGCTGTTTTTT; CDR3aa: CASSSWPPYTGELFF
v_gene: TRBV11-2; d_gene: -; j_gene: TRBJ2-5; abundance: -; CDR3nt: TGTGCCAGCAGCCCCCAGGGAGTAGGGGAGACCCAGTACTTC; CDR3aa: CASSPQGVGETQYF
v_gene: TRBV29-1; d_gene: -; j_gene: TRBJ2-4; abundance: -; CDR3nt: TGCAGCGTTCGGCAGGGGAACATTCAGTACTTC; CDR3aa: CSVRQGNIQYF
v_gene: TRBV19; d_gene: -; j_gene: TRBJ2-1; abundance: -; CDR3nt: TGTGCCAGTAATACAGGGTTTAGCAATGAGCAGTTCTTC; CDR3aa: CASNTGFSNEQFF
v_gene: TRBV7-8; d_gene: -; j_gene: TRBJ2-5; abundance: -; CDR3nt: TGTGCCAGCAGCTCCGGCTTATCGGGGCCACAAGAGACCCAGTACTTC; CDR3aa: CASSSGLSGPQETQYF
v_gene: TRBV14; d_gene: TRBD1; j_gene: TRBJ1-4; abundance: -; CDR3nt: TGTGCCAGCAGCCAAGTAGGGACAGGCTCTGAAAAACTGTTTTTT; CDR3aa: CASSQVGTGSEKLFF